These T cell receptor beta chains were read from a single sample in a study of cytomegalovirus exposure and HLA in healthy donors. Here immunoSEQ multiplex PCR was the method, and the copy in TCRdb shows in-frame clones only, minus some. The sample carries about 190,000 clones, about four fifths recorded once. The sequencing sample was made of PBMCs. The receptors were sampled from a woman aged 45-65 years in good health and CMV-seronegative. The CDR3 runs from the conserved cysteine through the conserved F or W. D genes are given only for firm matches. A clone size is listed for some rows: how often the clone was seen (once, few, many), or a class if it is expanded.

clone size: NA; V gene: TRBV20-1; CDR3 length: 11; D gene: NA; J gene: TRBJ2-5; CDR3 DNA: TGCAGCAGTACCCTTCAAGAGACCCAGTACTTC; CDR3 protein: CSSTLQETQYF
clone size: NA; V gene: TRBV9; CDR3 length: 15; D gene: NA; J gene: TRBJ1-3; CDR3 DNA: TGTGCCAGCAGCGACATGGGAGTACTCGGAAACACCATATATTTT; CDR3 protein: CASSDMGVLGNTIYF
clone size: NA; V gene: TRBV6-6; CDR3 length: 14; D gene: NA; J gene: TRBJ1-4; CDR3 DNA: TGTGCCAGCGCCCTGGACAGCCTTAATGAAAAACTGTTTTTT; CDR3 protein: CASALDSLNEKLFF
clone size: NA; V gene: TRBV19; CDR3 length: 14; D gene: NA; J gene: TRBJ1-4; CDR3 DNA: TGTGCCAGTATTCCGGGGGGGCGCGGTGAAAAACTGTTTTTT; CDR3 protein: CASIPGGRGEKLFF
clone size: NA; V gene: TRBV5-1; CDR3 length: 15; D gene: TRBD2; J gene: TRBJ2-1; CDR3 DNA: TGCGCCAGCAGCACGCTAGCGGGTGACGACAATGAGCAGTTCTTC; CDR3 protein: CASSTLAGDDNEQFF
clone size: NA; V gene: TRBV18; CDR3 length: 15; D gene: TRBD1; J gene: TRBJ1-5; CDR3 DNA: TGTGCCAGCTCGACAGGGTCGGTGGGAAATCAGCCCCAGCATTTT; CDR3 protein: CASSTGSVGNQPQHF
clone size: once; V gene: TRBV5-1; CDR3 length: 14; D gene: TRBD1; J gene: TRBJ2-7; CDR3 DNA: TGCGCCAGCAGCTCGGGACAGGACTCCTACGAGCAGTACTTC; CDR3 protein: CASSSGQDSYEQYF
clone size: NA; V gene: TRBV7-2; CDR3 length: 15; D gene: TRBD2; J gene: TRBJ2-7; CDR3 DNA: TGTGCCAGCAGCTCATCGGGACTAGTGGGATACGAGCAGTACTTC; CDR3 protein: CASSSSGLVGYEQYF
clone size: NA; V gene: TRBV10-3; CDR3 length: 12; D gene: TRBD1; J gene: TRBJ2-7; CDR3 DNA: TGTGCCATCAGACAGGGGTCCTACGAGCAGTACTTC; CDR3 protein: CAIRQGSYEQYF
clone size: NA; V gene: TRBV6-6; CDR3 length: 16; D gene: TRBD1; J gene: TRBJ2-1; CDR3 DNA: TGTGCCAGCAGTTACAGACAGGGGGCGGGTTTGAATGAGCAGTTCTTC; CDR3 protein: CASSYRQGAGLNEQFF
clone size: NA; V gene: TRBV19; CDR3 length: 13; D gene: TRBD1; J gene: TRBJ1-6; CDR3 DNA: TGTGCCACGGCGGACAGGCGTAATTCCCCCCTCCACTTT; CDR3 protein: CATADRRNSPLHF
clone size: NA; V gene: TRBV7-9; CDR3 length: 15; D gene: TRBD1; J gene: TRBJ1-5; CDR3 DNA: TGTGCCAGCAGCTTAATAGGACAGGGGTACCAGCCCCAGCATTTT; CDR3 protein: CASSLIGQGYQPQHF
clone size: NA; V gene: TRBV6-5; CDR3 length: 13; D gene: TRBD1; J gene: TRBJ1-2; CDR3 DNA: TGTGCCAGCAGTTATCAGGGGGCGCGGGGCTACACCTTC; CDR3 protein: CASSYQGARGYTF
clone size: NA; V gene: TRBV28; CDR3 length: 15; D gene: NA; J gene: TRBJ2-1; CDR3 DNA: TGTGCCAGCAGTTTAACTTCCGGGGGTGACAATGAGCAGTTCTTC; CDR3 protein: CASSLTSGGDNEQFF
clone size: NA; V gene: TRBV28; CDR3 length: 12; D gene: NA; J gene: TRBJ1-2; CDR3 DNA: TGTGCCAGCACTGGACTTCTCGATGGCTACACCTTC; CDR3 protein: CASTGLLDGYTF
clone size: few; V gene: TRBV6-5; CDR3 length: 15; D gene: TRBD1; J gene: TRBJ1-2; CDR3 DNA: TGTGCCAGCAGTTACTCGAGACAGGGAAACGTGGGCTACACCTTC; CDR3 protein: CASSYSRQGNVGYTF
clone size: NA; V gene: TRBV5-6; CDR3 length: 15; D gene: NA; J gene: TRBJ1-2; CDR3 DNA: TGTGCCAGCAGCTTGGTGGGGGCGAGGGACTATGGCTACACCTTC; CDR3 protein: CASSLVGARDYGYTF
clone size: NA; V gene: TRBV11-2; CDR3 length: 15; D gene: NA; J gene: TRBJ1-2; CDR3 DNA: TGTGCCAGCAGGGAAAGAGGGAGCTCTAACTATGGCTACACCTTC; CDR3 protein: CASRERGSSNYGYTF
clone size: NA; V gene: TRBV15; CDR3 length: 15; D gene: TRBD2; J gene: TRBJ2-7; CDR3 DNA: TGTGCCACCAGCCTGCTAGCGGGGGTCCTCTACGAGCAGTACTTC; CDR3 protein: CATSLLAGVLYEQYF
clone size: NA; V gene: TRBV11-2; CDR3 length: 14; D gene: NA; J gene: TRBJ2-3; CDR3 DNA: TGTGCCAGCAGCTTGGGCCTATTCACAGATACGCAGTATTTT; CDR3 protein: CASSLGLFTDTQYF
clone size: NA; V gene: TRBV5-4; CDR3 length: 13; D gene: NA; J gene: TRBJ1-1; CDR3 DNA: TGTGCCAGCAGCTTGGAAATCGGCACTGAAGCTTTCTTT; CDR3 protein: CASSLEIGTEAFF
clone size: few; V gene: TRBV2; CDR3 length: 16; D gene: TRBD1; J gene: TRBJ1-1; CDR3 DNA: TGTGCCAGCACCCTTAAGTGGGGACAGGGTTCAACTGAAGCTTTCTTT; CDR3 protein: CASTLKWGQGSTEAFF
clone size: NA; V gene: TRBV6-5; CDR3 length: 16; D gene: NA; J gene: TRBJ2-3; CDR3 DNA: TGTGCCAGCAGTTACTCGATCAGTTCCTTCACAGATACGCAGTATTTT; CDR3 protein: CASSYSISSFTDTQYF
clone size: NA; V gene: TRBV27; CDR3 length: 14; D gene: NA; J gene: TRBJ2-3; CDR3 DNA: TGTGCCAGCAGATTTGCTACTTCCTTAGATACGCAGTATTTT; CDR3 protein: CASRFATSLDTQYF
clone size: NA; V gene: TRBV18; CDR3 length: 16; D gene: TRBD1; J gene: TRBJ1-5; CDR3 DNA: TGTGCCAGCTCACCCGGGACAGCCGATAGCAATCAGCCCCAGCATTTT; CDR3 protein: CASSPGTADSNQPQHF
clone size: NA; V gene: TRBV7-8; CDR3 length: 17; D gene: NA; J gene: TRBJ1-6; CDR3 DNA: TGTGCCAGCAGCTTAGCGTTCTTCGGGACAACTAATTCACCCCTCCACTTT; CDR3 protein: CASSLAFFGTTNSPLHF
clone size: few; V gene: TRBV2; CDR3 length: 15; D gene: NA; J gene: TRBJ2-2; CDR3 DNA: TGTGCCAGCAGAGTCGGGACTGTATACACCGGGGAGCTGTTTTTT; CDR3 protein: CASRVGTVYTGELFF
clone size: NA; V gene: TRBV7-2; CDR3 length: 15; D gene: NA; J gene: TRBJ2-3; CDR3 DNA: TGTGCCAGCAGCCCCAGGAGCGGTAGCACAGATACGCAGTATTTT; CDR3 protein: CASSPRSGSTDTQYF
clone size: NA; V gene: TRBV4-1; CDR3 length: 15; D gene: TRBD1; J gene: TRBJ1-2; CDR3 DNA: TGCGCCAGCAGCCAAGTTGGGGACAGGGGCTATGGCTACACCTTC; CDR3 protein: CASSQVGDRGYGYTF
clone size: once; V gene: TRBV18; CDR3 length: 16; D gene: TRBD2; J gene: TRBJ2-1; CDR3 DNA: TGTGCCAGCGAGACTAGCGGGAGCCCCCATTCTAATGAGCAGTTCTTC; CDR3 protein: CASETSGSPHSNEQFF
clone size: NA; V gene: TRBV19; CDR3 length: 14; D gene: TRBD1; J gene: TRBJ1-4; CDR3 DNA: TGTGCCAGTAGTAGACAGGGCTCTGGTGAAAAACTGTTTTTT; CDR3 protein: CASSRQGSGEKLFF
clone size: NA; V gene: TRBV15; CDR3 length: 14; D gene: NA; J gene: TRBJ2-5; CDR3 DNA: TGTGCCACCGGGGGCCCACCCTCCCGGGGGACCCAGTACTTC; CDR3 protein: CATGGPPSRGTQYF
clone size: NA; V gene: TRBV19; CDR3 length: 14; D gene: NA; J gene: TRBJ1-1; CDR3 DNA: TGTGCCAGTAGTATAGTTGGCTTGAACACTGAAGCTTTCTTT; CDR3 protein: CASSIVGLNTEAFF
clone size: NA; V gene: TRBV19; CDR3 length: 14; D gene: TRBD2; J gene: TRBJ2-1; CDR3 DNA: TGTGCCAGTAGGGTAGCGGGAGGAGGGAATGAGCAGTTCTTC; CDR3 protein: CASRVAGGGNEQFF
clone size: NA; V gene: TRBV11-2; CDR3 length: 15; D gene: NA; J gene: TRBJ2-1; CDR3 DNA: TGTGCCAGCAGCTTCCAGGGTGGGCTCGGCAATGAGCAGTTCTTC; CDR3 protein: CASSFQGGLGNEQFF